One and the same sample provided the 26 T cell receptor beta chains below, sequenced in a study of blood T cell repertoires in COVID-19. Measured with immunoSEQ multiplex PCR; TCRdb has only the in-frame clones, and not every one. The repertoire holds approximately 210,000 clones, with about nine tenths as singletons. The material sequenced was peripheral blood. These receptors were obtained from a man aged 35-49 years with acute or convalescent COVID-19.

This rearrangement joins TRBV30 to TRBJ1-5; possibly TRBD1 for D (5 bases). The CDR3 consists of 14 residues. Trimming removed 1 base from V and 6 bases from J, with 13 bases in between. CDR1 and CDR2 (germline): GTSNPN, SVGIG (reference sequence). CDR3: CAWSEMIRGQPQHF. DNA of the CDR3: TGTGCCTGGAGTGAGATGATAAGGGGTCAGCCCCAGCATTTT.

This clone has only a few counts. CDR3 bases: TGTGCCAGCAGCCCCCGGCCCGCACCTACGGGAGCCTACAATGAGCAGTTCTTC. This gives the protein CASSPRPAPTGAYNEQFF. The chain has TRBV7-8 and TRBJ2-1, with D perhaps matching TRBD2 (6 bases). The germline V and J ends were trimmed by 5 bases and 2 bases, with 22 bases remaining between them. The germline gives CDR1 SGHVS, CDR2 FQNEAQ. This CDR3 region has 18 residues. Full variable domain (missing parts from reference TRBV7-8 and TRBJ2-1): GAGVSQSPRYKVAKRGQDVALRCDPISGHVSLFWYQQALGQGPEFLTYFQNEAQLDKSGLPSDRFFAERPEGSVSTLKIQRTQQEDSAVYLCASSPRPAPTGAYNEQFFGPGTRLTVL.

V gene TRBV27 combines with J gene TRBJ1-5; D possibly corresponds to TRBD1 (5 bases). Trimming removed 2 bases at V and 9 bases at J, with 14 bases between. Germline CDR1 and CDR2: MNHEY and SMNVEV (reference sequence). The CDR3 runs 14 residues. CDR3 residues: CASSLRGGFGPQHF. CDR3 coding DNA: TGTGCCAGCAGTTTAAGGGGCGGATTTGGGCCCCAGCATTTT.

The chain carries TRBV11-2 and TRBJ1-4, with 7 positions matching TRBD1. Germline V gives CDR1 SGHAT, CDR2 FQNNGV. This CDR3 is 15 amino acids long. V lost 4 bases, J lost 5 bases, and 7 bases stayed unmatched. The CDR3 coding sequence is TGTGCCAGCAGCTCAACGGGACAGCCAAATGAAAAACTGTTTTTT. Protein product: CASSSTGQPNEKLFF.

The chain joins TRBV28 to TRBJ2-3, with a possible D match to TRBD1 (6 bases). The CDR3 is 15 residues long. V was trimmed by 6 bases and J by 4 bases, leaving 17 bases between them. The germline V gene has CDR1 MDHEN and CDR2 SYDVKM. CDR3 DNA sequence: TGTGCCAGCAGCACACTTCAGGGGCGGGCAGATACGCAGTATTTT. Translated, it gives CASSTLQGRADTQYF. The variable domain in full, completed from reference TRBV28 and TRBJ2-3, reads DVKVTQSSRYLVKRTGEKVFLECVQDMDHENMFWYRQDPGLGLRLIYFSYDVKMKEKGDIPEGYSVSREKKERFSLILESASTNQTSMYLCASSTLQGRADTQYFGPGTRLTVL.

The chain uses TRBV25-1 and TRBJ1-6; no reliable D call. V was clipped by 6 bases and J by 4 bases, with 4 bases between them. Germline assignment: CDR1 MGHDK and CDR2 SYGVNS. This CDR3 spans 12 amino acids. CDR3 residues: CASSLYNSPLHF. The CDR3, as DNA: TGTGCCAGCAGCTTGTATAATTCACCCCTCCACTTT.

The V gene is TRBV27, the J gene TRBJ1-5; the match to TRBD1 covers 8 bases. Germline trimming cut 10 bases from V and 4 bases from J; bases unmatched to any gene: 6. Germline assignment: CDR1 MNHEY and CDR2 SMNVEV (reference sequence). CDR3 length: 13 amino acids. Here the CDR3 DNA reads TGTGCCACACAGGGGGGTTGGAATCAGCCCCAGCATTTT. Translated: CATQGGWNQPQHF.

The chain employs TRBV7-8 and TRBJ2-7; 7 nucleotides align to TRBD2. The length of the CDR3 is 14 residues. Germline CDR1 reads SGHVS; CDR2 reads FQNEAQ. V gave up 1 base and J gave up 3 bases; unmatched junction bases: 3. CDR3 protein: CASSLGGSVYEQYF. The CDR3 DNA is TGTGCCAGCAGCTTAGGCGGGAGCGTCTACGAGCAGTACTTC.

The rearrangement uses TRBV7-2 and TRBJ1-1; no firm D call. The CDR3 length is 15 residues. The germline V and J ends were trimmed by 4 bases and 11 bases, with 23 bases remaining between them. Germline lookup yields CDR1 SGHTA and CDR2 FQGNSA. The CDR3 protein is CASSSRYGISAVAFF. In nucleotides, the CDR3 is TGTGCCAGCAGCTCCCGATACGGGATCTCAGCGGTCGCTTTCTTT.

The chain is built from TRBV30 and TRBJ1-2, with TRBD1 as a possible D gene (5 bases). V was pared by 4 bases and J by 0 bases, with 21 bases between. Germline assignment: CDR1 GTSNPN and CDR2 SVGIG (reference sequence). CDR3 length: 17 amino acids. The CDR3 here is CAWMGGMFDSSNYGYTF. The CDR3 region has the DNA TGTGCCTGGATGGGAGGGATGTTCGACAGCTCTAACTATGGCTACACCTTC. Full variable domain (rest looked up from reference TRBV30 and TRBJ1-2): SQTIHQWPATLVQPVGSPLSLECTVEGTSNPNLYWYRQAAGRGLQLLFYSVGIGQISSEVPQNLSASRPQDRQFILSSKKLLLSDSGFYLCAWMGGMFDSSNYGYTFGSGTRLTVV.

This chain links TRBV10-2 with TRBJ1-2; 9 bases are shared with TRBD1. The germline gives CDR1 WSHSY, CDR2 SAAADI. The CDR3 totals 15 residues. With V trimmed by 4 bases and J by 2 bases, 5 bases remained unmatched. The CDR3 DNA follows: TGCGCCAGCAGTGGGGAAGACAGGGGGAACTATGGCTACACCTTC. Encoded protein: CASSGEDRGNYGYTF.

The rearrangement links TRBV18 to TRBJ1-1, with D hard to call. The V end lost 1 base, the J end lost 3 bases, and 12 bases lay between the germline ends. This CDR3 contains 15 residues. CDR1 and CDR2 (germline): KGHSH, LQKENI. The CDR3 nucleotides read TGTGCCAGCTCACCACGGGCCATGGAGGACACTGAAGCTTTCTTT. Translated, it gives CASSPRAMEDTEAFF.

This clone came up a few times. The CDR3 here is CASSPGRRNYNEQFF. In DNA form, the CDR3 reads TGTGCCAGCAGCCCGGGGAGGCGGAACTACAATGAGCAGTTCTTC. The chain is built from TRBV7-9 and TRBJ2-1; D might be TRBD2 (6 bases). This CDR3 spans 15 amino acids. Germline V gene sequence: CDR1 SEHNR, CDR2 FQNEAQ (reference sequence). Between the trimmed V and J ends, which lost 5 bases and 3 bases, there was a span of 14 bases. The whole variable domain, filled in from reference TRBV7-9 and TRBJ2-1, reads DTGVSQNPRHKITKRGQNVTFRCDPISEHNRLYWYRQTLGQGPEFLTYFQNEAQLEKSRLLSDRFSAERPKGSFSTLEIQRTEQGDSAMYLCASSPGRRNYNEQFFGPGTRLTVL.

CDR3 coding DNA: TGTGCCAGTAGTATCAGGGGGCGCGGCTATGGCTACACCTTC. This codes for CASSIRGRGYGYTF. V usage is TRBV19 and J usage is TRBJ1-2; 8 positions match TRBD1. CDR3 size: 14 residues. The V and J ends lost 3 bases and 4 bases, in that order; junction bases with no gene match: 4. Germline values: CDR1 LNHDA, CDR2 SQIVND (reference sequence).

V is TRBV2 and J is TRBJ1-6; TRBD1 is a possible D gene (6 bases). The ends were cut back, 0 bases at V and 6 bases at J, with 12 bases in the middle. The CDR3 has 16 residues. Germline values: CDR1 SNHLY, CDR2 FYNNEI. The CDR3 DNA sequence: TGTGCCAGCAGTGAAGCGCTAAGGGGGGGTAATTCACCCCTCCACTTT. Its protein product is CASSEALRGGNSPLHF.

CDR3 in amino acids: CAWSGLDREYEQYF. The CDR3 region has the DNA TGTGCCTGGAGTGGCCTGGACAGGGAGTACGAGCAGTACTTC. This rearrangement joins TRBV30 to TRBJ2-7, with TRBD1 matching 8 bases. The CDR3 spans 14 residues. The germline CDR1 and CDR2 sequences are GTSNPN and SVGIG (reference sequence). The trim removed 1 base at V and 4 bases at J, leaving 6 bases unmatched.

The chain combines TRBV5-4 with TRBJ2-2; a possible D gene is TRBD2 (6 bases). The CDR3 is 15 amino acids. Trimming took off 3 bases at V and 2 bases at J, with 11 bases between the two ends. The germline gives CDR1 SGHNT, CDR2 YYREEE (reference sequence). The CDR3 spells CASSSMGLNTGELFF. The CDR3, as DNA: TGTGCCAGCAGCTCAATGGGACTTAACACCGGGGAGCTGTTTTTT.

CDR3: CASRLAGVETQYF. The CDR3 DNA follows: TGTGCCAGTCGGCTGGCGGGAGTGGAGACCCAGTACTTC. V usage is TRBV7-9 and J usage is TRBJ2-5; 7 bases align to TRBD2. V trimming: 9 bases; J trimming: 5 bases; junction bases outside the gene matches: 9. There are 13 residues in the CDR3. CDR1 is SEHNR and CDR2 is FQNEAQ in the germline V gene (reference sequence).

This rearrangement joins TRBV7-8 to TRBJ2-7; the D gene is possibly TRBD2 (6 bases). V was pared by 5 bases and J by 2 bases, with 19 bases between. The CDR3 length is 16 residues. Germline V gene lookup returns CDR1 SGHVS and CDR2 FQNEAQ. The CDR3 DNA reads as TGTGCCAGCAGCCTAGAATTGGGGGGAGCGACCTACGAGCAGTACTTC. Translated, it gives CASSLELGGATYEQYF.

V is TRBV3-1 (or the pseudogene TRBV3-2) and J is TRBJ2-4; 7 bases agree with TRBD2. Germline CDR1 and CDR2: LGHDT and YNNKEL (reference sequence). The J segment lost 5 bases and the V segment lost 4 bases, leaving 5 bases of the junction unmatched. The CDR3 has 14 residues. Here the CDR3 DNA reads TGTGCCAGCAGCCTTAGACTAGCAGAAAACATTCAGTACTTC. It translates to CASSLRLAENIQYF.

The genes are TRBV11-2 and TRBJ1-1, with D possibly TRBD1 on 6 matching bases. The V end was cut by 3 bases, the J end by 10 bases, with 15 bases between. The CDR3 sequence is 13 residues long. CDR1 and CDR2 from the germline V gene are SGHAT and FQNNGV. The CDR3 is CASSFGDTLGAFF. CDR3 DNA: TGTGCCAGCAGCTTCGGGGACACTCTGGGAGCTTTCTTT.

V gene TRBV2 combines with J gene TRBJ1-5; 9 nucleotides line up with TRBD1. V was clipped by 8 bases and J by 6 bases; unmatched bases: 11. CDR3 size: 15 residues. Germline V gene lookup returns CDR1 SNHLY and CDR2 FYNNEI. The CDR3 here is CASCVRQGVVQPQHF. The CDR3 DNA is TGTGCCAGCTGCGTCCGACAGGGGGTAGTTCAGCCCCAGCATTTT.

This chain links TRBV6-2 or TRBV6-3 with TRBJ2-3; perhaps TRBD1 as D (6 bases). This CDR3 region has 15 residues. V was trimmed by 7 bases and J by 7 bases, leaving 21 bases between them. The germline V gene encodes CDR1 MNHEY and CDR2 SVGEGT. The CDR3 loop reads CASIPGHSGGNTQYF. As DNA, the CDR3 is TGTGCCAGCATCCCGGGACACTCCGGAGGAAATACGCAGTATTTT.

The DNA of the CDR3 is TGTGCCAGCAGTCCTCGGACAGGCCCCTTAGACAAAAACATTCAGTACTTC. Its translation: CASSPRTGPLDKNIQYF. The V and J genes are TRBV6-6 and TRBJ2-4; 7 bases map to TRBD1. This CDR3 has 17 amino acids. J gave up 3 bases and V 5 bases, and 13 bases lay outside the gene matches. Germline CDR1 and CDR2: MNHNY and SVGAGI (reference sequence).

J is TRBJ1-6 and V is TRBV28; 8 nucleotides agree with TRBD1. This CDR3 has 14 residues. With V trimmed by 7 bases and J by 9 bases, 8 bases remained unmatched. The germline CDR1 and CDR2 sequences are MDHEN and SYDVKM. DNA of the CDR3: TGTGCCAGCACCCCCGGACAGGGAACTTCACCCCTCCACTTT. Its translation: CASTPGQGTSPLHF.

The CDR3 loop is CASSRTGNPSNQPQHF. The CDR3 DNA reads as TGTGCCAGCAGCCGGACAGGGAACCCTAGCAATCAGCCCCAGCATTTT. This rearrangement joins TRBV5-6 to TRBJ1-5; 8 nucleotides match TRBD1. Germline V gene data show CDR1 as SGHDT and CDR2 as YYEEEE. With 4 bases clipped from V and 0 bases from J, the junction kept 6 bases outside the gene matches. There are 16 residues in the CDR3.